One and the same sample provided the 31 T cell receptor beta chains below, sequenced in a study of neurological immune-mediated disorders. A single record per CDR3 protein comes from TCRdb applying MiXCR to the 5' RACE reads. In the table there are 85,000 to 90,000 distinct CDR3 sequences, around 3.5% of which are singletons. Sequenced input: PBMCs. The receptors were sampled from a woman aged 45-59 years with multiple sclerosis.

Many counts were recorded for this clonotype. CDR3 nucleotides: TGCAGCGCCCGCCGGACACAGTACCAAGAGACCCAGTACTTC. Translated: CSARRTQYQETQYF. The rearrangement joins TRBV20-1 to TRBJ2-5; the D gene is possibly TRBD1 (5 bases). The CDR3 consists of 14 residues. Looked up from germline, CDR1 is DFQATT and CDR2 is SNEGSKA (reference sequence).

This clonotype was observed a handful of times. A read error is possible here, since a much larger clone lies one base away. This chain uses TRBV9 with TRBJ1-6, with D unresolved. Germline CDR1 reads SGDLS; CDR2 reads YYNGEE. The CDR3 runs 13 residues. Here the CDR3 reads CASSVGLDSHLHF. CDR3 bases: TGTGCCAGCAGCGTAGGGCTGGACTCACACCTCCACTTT.

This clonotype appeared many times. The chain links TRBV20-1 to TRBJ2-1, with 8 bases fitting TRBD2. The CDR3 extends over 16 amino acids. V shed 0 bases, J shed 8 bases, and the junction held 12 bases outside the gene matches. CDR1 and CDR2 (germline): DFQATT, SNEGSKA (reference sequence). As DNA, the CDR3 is TGCAGTGCTAGAGATCTCGGGGGGGCCCGTCTCGATGAGCAGTTCTTC. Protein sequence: CSARDLGGARLDEQFF.

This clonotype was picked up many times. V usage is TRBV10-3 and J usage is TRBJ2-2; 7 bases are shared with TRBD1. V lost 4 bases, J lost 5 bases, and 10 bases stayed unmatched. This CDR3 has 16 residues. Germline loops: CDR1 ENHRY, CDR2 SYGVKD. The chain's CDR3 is CAISAPGGQYTGELFF. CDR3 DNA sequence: TGTGCCATCAGTGCCCCAGGGGGACAGTATACCGGGGAGCTGTTTTTT.

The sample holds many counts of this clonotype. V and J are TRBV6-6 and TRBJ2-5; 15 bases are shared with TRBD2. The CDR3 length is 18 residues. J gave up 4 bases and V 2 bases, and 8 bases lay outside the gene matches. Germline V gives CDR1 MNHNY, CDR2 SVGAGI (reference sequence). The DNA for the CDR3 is TGTGCCAGCAGTTACGGGGGACTAGCGGGGGGCCGGGTAGAGACCCAGTACTTC. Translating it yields CASSYGGLAGGRVETQYF.

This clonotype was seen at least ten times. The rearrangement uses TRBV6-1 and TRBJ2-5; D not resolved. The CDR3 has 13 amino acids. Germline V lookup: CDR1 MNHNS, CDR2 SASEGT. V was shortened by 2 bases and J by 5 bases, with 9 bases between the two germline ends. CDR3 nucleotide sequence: TGTGCCAGCAGTGAAACAGCCCGGGAGACCCAGTACTTC. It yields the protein CASSETARETQYF.

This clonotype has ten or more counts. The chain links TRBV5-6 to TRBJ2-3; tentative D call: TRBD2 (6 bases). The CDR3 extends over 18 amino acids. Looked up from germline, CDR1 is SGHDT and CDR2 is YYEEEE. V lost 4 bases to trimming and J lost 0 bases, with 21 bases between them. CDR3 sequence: CASSPFWEDPRSTDTQYF. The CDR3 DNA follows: TGTGCCAGCAGCCCATTTTGGGAGGATCCTAGAAGCACAGATACGCAGTATTTT.

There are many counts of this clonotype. CDR3 DNA: TGCAGTGCTCCGGGACTAGCGGGGGGGAGCTCCTACAATGAGCAGTTCTTC. Translating it yields CSAPGLAGGSSYNEQFF. The J gene is TRBJ2-1, the V gene TRBV20-1, with 16 nucleotides matching TRBD2. CDR1 and CDR2 from the germline V gene are DFQATT and SNEGSKA (reference sequence). J was trimmed by 0 bases and V by 5 bases; bases with no gene match: 4. The CDR3 extends over 17 amino acids.

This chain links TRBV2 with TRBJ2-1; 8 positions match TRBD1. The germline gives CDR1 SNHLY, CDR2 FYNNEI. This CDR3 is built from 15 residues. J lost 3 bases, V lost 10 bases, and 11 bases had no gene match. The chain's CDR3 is CANRQGIAGYNEQFF. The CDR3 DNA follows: TGTGCCAACAGACAGGGGATAGCTGGCTACAATGAGCAGTTCTTC.

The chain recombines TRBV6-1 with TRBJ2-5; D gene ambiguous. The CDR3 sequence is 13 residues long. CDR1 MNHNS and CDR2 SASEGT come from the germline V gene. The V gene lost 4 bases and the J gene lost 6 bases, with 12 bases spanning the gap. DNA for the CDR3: TGTGCCAGCAGTGTTAAGATGGACCAGACCCAGTACTTC. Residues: CASSVKMDQTQYF.

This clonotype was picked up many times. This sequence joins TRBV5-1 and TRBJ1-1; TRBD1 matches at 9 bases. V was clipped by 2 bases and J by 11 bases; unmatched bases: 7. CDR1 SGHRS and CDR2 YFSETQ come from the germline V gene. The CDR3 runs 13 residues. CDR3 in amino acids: CASSLQGAPGAFF. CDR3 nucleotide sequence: TGCGCCAGCAGCTTACAGGGGGCCCCTGGGGCTTTCTTT.

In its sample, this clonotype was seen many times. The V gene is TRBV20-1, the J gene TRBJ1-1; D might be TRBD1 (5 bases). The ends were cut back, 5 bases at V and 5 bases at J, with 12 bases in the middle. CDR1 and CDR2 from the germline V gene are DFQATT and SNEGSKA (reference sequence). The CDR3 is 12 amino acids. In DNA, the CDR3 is TGCAGTGCTGATACAGGTACAACTGAAGCTTTCTTT. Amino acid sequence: CSADTGTTEAFF.

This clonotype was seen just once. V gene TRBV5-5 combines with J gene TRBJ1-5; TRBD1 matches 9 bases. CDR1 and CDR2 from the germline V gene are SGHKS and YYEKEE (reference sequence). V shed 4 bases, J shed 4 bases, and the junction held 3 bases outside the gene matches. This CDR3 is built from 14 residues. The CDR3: CASSRQGGNQPQHF. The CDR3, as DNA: TGTGCCAGCAGCAGACAGGGGGGGAATCAGCCCCAGCATTTT.

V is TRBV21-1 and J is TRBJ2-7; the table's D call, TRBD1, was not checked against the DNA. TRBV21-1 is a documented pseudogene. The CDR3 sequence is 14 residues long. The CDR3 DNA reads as TGTGCCAGCAGCACGAGACAGGTATCCTACGAGCAGTACTTC. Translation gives CASSTRQVSYEQYF.

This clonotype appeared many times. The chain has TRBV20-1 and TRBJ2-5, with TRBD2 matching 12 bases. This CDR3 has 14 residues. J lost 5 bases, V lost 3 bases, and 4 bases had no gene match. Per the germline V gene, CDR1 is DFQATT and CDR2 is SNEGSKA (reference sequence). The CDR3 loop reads CSASPSGGDETQYF. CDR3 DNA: TGCAGTGCTAGCCCTAGCGGGGGGGATGAGACCCAGTACTTC.

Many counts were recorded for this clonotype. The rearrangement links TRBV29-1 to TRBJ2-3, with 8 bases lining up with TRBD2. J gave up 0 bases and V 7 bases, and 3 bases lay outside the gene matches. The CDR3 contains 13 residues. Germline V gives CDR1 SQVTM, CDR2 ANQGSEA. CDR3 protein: CSGSGGSTDTQYF. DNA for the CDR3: TGCAGCGGGAGCGGGGGAAGCACAGATACGCAGTATTTT.

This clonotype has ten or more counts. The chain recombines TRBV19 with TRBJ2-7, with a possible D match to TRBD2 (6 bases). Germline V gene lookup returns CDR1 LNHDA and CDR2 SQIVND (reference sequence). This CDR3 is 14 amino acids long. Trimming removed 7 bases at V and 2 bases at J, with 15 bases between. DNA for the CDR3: TGTGCCAGTACCCAGGCGGGGCCTCCCTACGAGCAGTACTTC. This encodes CASTQAGPPYEQYF.

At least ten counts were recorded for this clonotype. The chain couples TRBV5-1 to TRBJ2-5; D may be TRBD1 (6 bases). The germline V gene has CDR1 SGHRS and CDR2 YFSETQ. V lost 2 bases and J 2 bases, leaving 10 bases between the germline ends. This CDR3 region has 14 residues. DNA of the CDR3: TGCGCCAGCAGCTTTGCACAGGGTCAAGAGACCCAGTACTTC. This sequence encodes CASSFAQGQETQYF.

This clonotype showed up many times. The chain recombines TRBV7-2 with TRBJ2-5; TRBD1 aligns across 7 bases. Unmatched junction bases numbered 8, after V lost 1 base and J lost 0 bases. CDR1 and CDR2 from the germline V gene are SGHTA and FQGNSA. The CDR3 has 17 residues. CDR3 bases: TGTGCCAGCAGCTTAGGGGTGTCGGGGACAGACCAAGAGACCCAGTACTTC. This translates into CASSLGVSGTDQETQYF.

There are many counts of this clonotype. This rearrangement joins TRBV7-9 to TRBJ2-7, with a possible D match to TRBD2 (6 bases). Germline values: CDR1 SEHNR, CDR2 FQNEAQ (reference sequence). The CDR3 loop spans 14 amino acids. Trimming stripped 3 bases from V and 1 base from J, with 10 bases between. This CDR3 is CASSFGAGSYEQYF. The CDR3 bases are TGTGCCAGCAGCTTTGGCGCGGGGTCCTACGAGCAGTACTTC. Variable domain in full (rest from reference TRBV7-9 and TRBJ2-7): DTGVSQNPRHKITKRGQNVTFRCDPISEHNRLYWYRQTLGQGPEFLTYFQNEAQLEKSRLLSDRFSAERPKGSFSTLEIQRTEQGDSAMYLCASSFGAGSYEQYFGPGTRLTVT.

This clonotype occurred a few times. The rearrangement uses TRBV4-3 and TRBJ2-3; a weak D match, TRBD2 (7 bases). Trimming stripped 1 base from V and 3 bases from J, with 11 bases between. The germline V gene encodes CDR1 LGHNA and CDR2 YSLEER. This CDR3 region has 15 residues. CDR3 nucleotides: TGCGCCAGCAGCCAAGCGGGGGGCGGGACAGATACGCAGTATTTT. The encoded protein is CASSQAGGGTDTQYF.

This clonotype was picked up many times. The CDR3, as DNA: TGTGCCAGCAGTTATAGGGAGGTTGATAGCAATCAGCCCCAGCATTTT. Its protein is CASSYREVDSNQPQHF. The chain is built from TRBV6-5 and TRBJ1-5, with D unclear. V shed 3 bases and J shed 0 bases, with 12 bases lying between them. From germline, CDR1 is MNHEY and CDR2 SVGAGI. This CDR3 contains 16 residues.

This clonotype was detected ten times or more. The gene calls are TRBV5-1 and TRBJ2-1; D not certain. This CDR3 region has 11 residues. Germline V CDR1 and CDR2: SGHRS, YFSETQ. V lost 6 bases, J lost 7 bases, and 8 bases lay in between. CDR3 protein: CASMEWNEQFF. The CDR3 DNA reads TGCGCCAGCATGGAGTGGAATGAGCAGTTCTTC. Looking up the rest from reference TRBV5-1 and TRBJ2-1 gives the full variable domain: KAGVTQTPRYLIKTRGQQVTLSCSPISGHRSVSWYQQTPGQGLQFLFEYFSETQRNKGNFPGRFSGRQFSNSRSEMNVSTLELGDSALYLCASMEWNEQFFGPGTRLTVL.

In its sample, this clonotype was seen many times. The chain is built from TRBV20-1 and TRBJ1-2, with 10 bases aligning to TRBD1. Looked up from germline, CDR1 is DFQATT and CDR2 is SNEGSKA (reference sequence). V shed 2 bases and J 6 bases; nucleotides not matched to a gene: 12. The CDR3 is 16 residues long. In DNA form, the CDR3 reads TGCAGTGCTAGACCTCTAACTGGGACAGGGGTTAATGGCTACACCTTC. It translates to CSARPLTGTGVNGYTF.

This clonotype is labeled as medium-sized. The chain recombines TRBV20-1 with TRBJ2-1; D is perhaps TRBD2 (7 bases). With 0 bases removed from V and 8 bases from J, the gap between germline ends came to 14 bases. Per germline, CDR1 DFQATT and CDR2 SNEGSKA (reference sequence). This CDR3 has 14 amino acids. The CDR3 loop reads CSARDRGGLYEQFF. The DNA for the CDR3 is TGCAGTGCTAGAGATCGCGGGGGCTTGTATGAGCAGTTCTTC.

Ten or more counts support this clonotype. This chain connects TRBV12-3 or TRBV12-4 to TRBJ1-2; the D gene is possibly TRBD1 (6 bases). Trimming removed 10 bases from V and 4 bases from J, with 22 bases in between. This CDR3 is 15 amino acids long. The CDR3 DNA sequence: TGTGCCACCACCCCTGACCGGGACACCTTCTATGGCTACACCTTC. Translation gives CATTPDRDTFYGYTF.

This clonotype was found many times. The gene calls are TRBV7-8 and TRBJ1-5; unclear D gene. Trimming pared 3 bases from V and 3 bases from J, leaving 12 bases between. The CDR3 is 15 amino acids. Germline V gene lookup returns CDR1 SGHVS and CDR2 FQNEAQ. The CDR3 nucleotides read TGTGCCAGCAGCTTTCGAGGAGGTACCAATCAGCCCCAGCATTTT. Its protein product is CASSFRGGTNQPQHF.

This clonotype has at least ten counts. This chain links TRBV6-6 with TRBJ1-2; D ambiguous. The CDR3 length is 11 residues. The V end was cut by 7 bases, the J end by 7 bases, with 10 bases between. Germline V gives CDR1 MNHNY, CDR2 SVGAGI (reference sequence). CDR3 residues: CASTYGVGYTF. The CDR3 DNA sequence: TGTGCCAGCACCTACGGGGTTGGCTACACCTTC.

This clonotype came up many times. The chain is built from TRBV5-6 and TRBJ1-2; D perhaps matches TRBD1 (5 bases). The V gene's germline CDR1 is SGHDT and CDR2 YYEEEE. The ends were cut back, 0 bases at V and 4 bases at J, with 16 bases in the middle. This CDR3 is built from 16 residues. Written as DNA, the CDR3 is TGTGCCAGCAGCTTGGCCAACGGCAGGGAGTTCTATGGCTACACCTTC. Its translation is CASSLANGREFYGYTF.

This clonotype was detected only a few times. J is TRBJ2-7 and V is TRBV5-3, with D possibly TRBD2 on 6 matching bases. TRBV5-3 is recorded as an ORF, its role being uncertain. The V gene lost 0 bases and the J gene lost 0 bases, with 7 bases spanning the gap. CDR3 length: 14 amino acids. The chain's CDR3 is CARSLVGGSYEQYF. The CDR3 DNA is TGTGCCAGAAGCTTGGTCGGGGGCTCCTACGAGCAGTACTTC.

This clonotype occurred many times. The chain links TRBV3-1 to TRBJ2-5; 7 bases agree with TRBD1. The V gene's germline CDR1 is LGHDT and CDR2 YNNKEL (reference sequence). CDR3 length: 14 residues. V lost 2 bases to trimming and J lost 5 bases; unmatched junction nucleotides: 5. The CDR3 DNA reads TGTGCCAGCAGCCAACGACAGGGTCGGGAGACCCAGTACTTC. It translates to CASSQRQGRETQYF.